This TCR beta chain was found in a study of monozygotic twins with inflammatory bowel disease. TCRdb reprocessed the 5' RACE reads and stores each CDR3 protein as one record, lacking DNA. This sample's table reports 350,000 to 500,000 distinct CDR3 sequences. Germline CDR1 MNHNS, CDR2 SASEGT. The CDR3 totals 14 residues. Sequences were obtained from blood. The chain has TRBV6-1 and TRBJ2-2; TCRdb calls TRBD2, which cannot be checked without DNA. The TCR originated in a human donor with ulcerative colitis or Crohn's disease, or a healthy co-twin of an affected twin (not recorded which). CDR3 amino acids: CASRTVAGDGELFF.